Listed below are T cell receptor beta chains from one sample, sequenced in a study of identical twins. A single record per CDR3 protein comes from TCRdb applying MiXCR to the 5' RACE reads. The repertoire holds about 220,000 distinct CDR3 sequences, 6.5% to 9% seen once, with approximately 5.4% in the top ten. These sequences were also reported in another study, on yellow fever vaccine responses in identical twins.

Sequencing was done on a sample of CD8+ T cells sorted from blood. These receptors came from a woman between 18 and 30 years old in good health. The CDR3 runs from the conserved cysteine through the conserved F or W. The D gene is left open where the match is weak. Some rows mark clone size as missing; the rest say once, few, many or name a class of expanded clone.

v_call	d_call	clone_size	j_call	cdr3_aa	cdr3_nt
TRBV24-1	.	.	TRBJ2-3	CATSEDTVTDTQYF	TGTGCCACCAGTGAGGACACGGTCACAGATACGCAGTATTTT
TRBV2	.	few	TRBJ2-7	CASSDLGRGYEQYF	TGTGCCAGCAGTGACTTGGGCAGGGGCTACGAGCAGTACTTC
TRBV3-1	TRBD2	many	TRBJ2-7	CASSQGGSGRGVEQYF	TGTGCCAGCAGCCAAGGGGGAAGCGGGAGAGGGGTCGAGCAGTACTTC
TRBV11-2	.	.	TRBJ2-3	CASSGRGYSTDTQYF	TGTGCCAGCAGCGGAAGGGGATACAGCACAGATACGCAGTATTTT
TRBV28	.	.	TRBJ2-3	CASSLWTGSTSTDTQYF	TGTGCCAGCAGTTTATGGACAGGCAGTACTAGCACAGATACGCAGTATTTT
TRBV28	.	few	TRBJ2-7	CASRTEGTYEQYF	TGTGCCAGCAGAACCGAGGGGACCTACGAGCAGTACTTC
TRBV9	TRBD2	.	TRBJ2-7	CASSPSGKVGYEQYF	TGTGCCAGCAGCCCCAGCGGGAAGGTGGGCTACGAGCAGTACTTC
TRBV12-3/TRBV12-4	.	.	TRBJ2-5	CASSKGGAHETQYF	TGTGCCAGCAGCAAGGGGGGGGCCCACGAGACCCAGTACTTC
TRBV27	.	.	TRBJ2-1	CASSLSIPSSYNEQFF	TGTGCCAGCAGTTTATCGATCCCCTCCTCCTACAATGAGCAGTTCTTC
TRBV10-3	TRBD1	.	TRBJ2-1	CAIRRGRGLLGESYNEQFF	TGTGCCATCAGGAGGGGGCGCGGGTTACTAGGGGAATCCTACAATGAGCAGTTCTTC
TRBV5-1	.	many	TRBJ2-1	CASSPEGTLNNEQFF	TGCGCCAGCAGCCCCGAGGGGACTTTAAACAATGAGCAGTTCTTC
TRBV11-1	.	.	TRBJ2-1	CASSLITASSYNEQFF	TGTGCCAGCAGCTTAATAACAGCTAGCTCCTACAATGAGCAGTTCTTC
TRBV5-1	TRBD2	few	TRBJ2-7	CASSPGTSGRGWYEQYF	TGCGCCAGCAGCCCCGGGACTAGCGGGAGAGGTTGGTACGAGCAGTACTTC
TRBV20-1	.	many	TRBJ2-1	CSAPLTDLRQFF	TGCAGTGCCCCCTTGACGGACCTCCGGCAGTTCTTC
TRBV7-9	.	.	TRBJ2-3	CASSKEGSNTDTQYF	TGTGCCAGCAGCAAAGAGGGGTCAAACACAGATACGCAGTATTTT
TRBV24-1	.	few	TRBJ2-3	CATSEWTSTDTQYF	TGTGCCACCAGTGAGTGGACTAGCACAGATACGCAGTATTTT
TRBV24-1	.	few	TRBJ2-2	CATSDLTSNTGELFF	TGTGCCACCAGTGACTTAACTTCGAACACCGGGGAGCTGTTTTTT
TRBV7-6	TRBD1	few	TRBJ1-2	CASSSVELTGDYGYTF	TGTGCCAGCAGCTCAGTCGAATTGACAGGGGACTATGGCTACACCTTC
TRBV4-2	TRBD1	few	TRBJ2-7	CASSQVQGSEQYF	TGTGCCAGCAGCCAGGTACAGGGGAGCGAGCAGTACTTC
TRBV4-1	.	.	TRBJ1-4	CASSQVGPYITEKLFF	TGCGCCAGCAGCCAAGTAGGGCCGTATATCACTGAAAAACTGTTTTTT
TRBV2	.	.	TRBJ2-1	CASWVFREFGNEQFF	TGTGCCAGCTGGGTTTTCCGGGAATTCGGCAATGAGCAGTTCTTC
TRBV11-2	.	many	TRBJ1-1	CASSTHQVGGTEAFF	TGTGCCAGCAGCACACATCAGGTGGGGGGCACTGAAGCTTTCTTT
TRBV11-1	.	.	TRBJ2-1	CASSPIPGTPNEQFF	TGTGCCAGCAGCCCTATTCCTGGTACGCCGAATGAGCAGTTCTTC
TRBV6-4	.	few	TRBJ2-3	CASSDGSGTDTQYF	TGTGCCAGCAGTGACGGTAGCGGCACAGATACGCAGTATTTT
TRBV28	TRBD2	many	TRBJ2-7	CASLAGGPFEQYF	TGTGCCAGTTTAGCGGGAGGGCCTTTCGAGCAGTACTTC
TRBV12-3/TRBV12-4	.	many	TRBJ1-2	CASSLSSGELANYGYTF	TGTGCCAGCAGTTTATCCTCTGGAGAGTTAGCTAACTATGGCTACACCTTC
TRBV7-9	TRBD2	many	TRBJ2-3	CASSPRTSGSTDTQYF	TGTGCCAGCAGCCCGCGGACTAGCGGGAGCACAGATACGCAGTATTTT
TRBV24-1	TRBD2	many	TRBJ2-1	CATSDGALAGNEQFF	TGTGCCACCAGTGATGGGGCCCTAGCGGGAAATGAGCAGTTCTTC
TRBV15	TRBD2	few	TRBJ2-1	CATSSITSGTFEQFF	TGTGCCACCAGCAGCATCACTAGCGGGACCTTTGAGCAGTTCTTC
TRBV3-1	.	many	TRBJ1-1	CASSQADSWYTEAFF	TGTGCCAGCAGCCAGGCGGACAGTTGGTACACTGAAGCTTTCTTT
TRBV3-1	TRBD1	few	TRBJ1-6	CASSQVLGQGNSPLHF	TGTGCCAGCAGCCAAGTCCTTGGACAGGGGAATTCACCCCTCCACTTT
TRBV14	.	.	TRBJ1-1	CASSQDVGTEAFF	TGTGCCAGCAGCCAAGATGTGGGGACTGAAGCTTTCTTT
TRBV14	.	.	TRBJ2-1	CASQAGRDAYNEQFF	TGTGCCAGCCAGGCGGGGAGAGATGCCTACAATGAGCAGTTCTTC
TRBV7-8	.	few	TRBJ2-5	CASSQRQAQETQYF	TGTGCCAGCAGCCAAAGACAGGCCCAAGAGACCCAGTACTTC
TRBV7-8	.	.	TRBJ2-1	CASSRGGFNEQFF	TGTGCCAGCAGCCGCGGGGGCTTCAATGAGCAGTTCTTC
TRBV5-1	TRBD2	.	TRBJ2-1	CASSAPGLAGGHNEQFF	TGCGCCAGCAGCGCACCGGGACTAGCGGGGGGCCACAATGAGCAGTTCTTC
TRBV15	TRBD2	many	TRBJ2-3	CATSRDEYKTGLAGSTDTQYF	TGTGCCACCAGCAGAGATGAGTACAAGACGGGACTAGCGGGATCAACAGATACGCAGTATTTT
TRBV6-1	.	.	TRBJ2-1	CASSPDSGEEQFF	TGTGCCAGCAGTCCAGACTCAGGGGAGGAGCAGTTCTTC
TRBV6-1	TRBD2	many	TRBJ2-3	CASRWGGGTDTQYF	TGTGCCAGCAGATGGGGGGGAGGCACAGATACGCAGTATTTT
TRBV5-5	.	many	TRBJ1-2	CASSYEPPGGYTF	TGTGCCAGCAGCTATGAGCCTCCGGGTGGCTACACCTTC
TRBV6-1	.	few	TRBJ2-1	CASNIPGSGPNEQFF	TGTGCCAGCAACATCCCGGGCAGTGGGCCCAATGAGCAGTTCTTC
TRBV6-1	.	.	TRBJ1-5	CASRALPTVGRNQPQHF	TGTGCCAGCAGGGCACTCCCGACAGTGGGGCGCAATCAGCCCCAGCATTTT
TRBV9	.	few	TRBJ2-1	CASSVEGSSSYNEQFF	TGTGCCAGCAGCGTAGAGGGATCTAGCTCCTACAATGAGCAGTTCTTC
TRBV14	TRBD1	few	TRBJ2-7	CASSLGQGYYEQYF	TGTGCCAGCAGCCTAGGACAGGGCTACTACGAGCAGTACTTC
TRBV20-1	TRBD2	.	TRBJ2-1	CSARDTSGGRYNEQFF	TGCAGTGCTAGAGACACTAGCGGGGGCCGTTACAATGAGCAGTTCTTC
TRBV9	.	.	TRBJ2-1	CASSVAGSPEQFF	TGTGCCAGCAGCGTAGCGGGTAGCCCTGAGCAGTTCTTC
TRBV2	TRBD2	many	TRBJ2-3	CASRSTSGEIDTQYF	TGTGCCAGCAGGTCGACTAGCGGGGAAATAGATACGCAGTATTTT
TRBV11-3	.	few	TRBJ2-3	CASSLWATSTDTQYF	TGTGCCAGCAGCTTGTGGGCAACCAGCACAGATACGCAGTATTTT
TRBV20-1	.	.	TRBJ2-5	CSARGQQETQYF	TGCAGTGCTAGAGGACAGCAAGAGACCCAGTACTTC